This TCR beta chain was identified in a study of control samples from healthy donors and cancer patients. The junction had 6 bases not matched to a gene; V was cut back by 5 bases and J by 0 bases. Germline-derived CDR1 and CDR2 are MNHNY and SVGAGI (reference sequence). The CDR3 contains 15 residues. The assay was immunoSEQ multiplex PCR, and TCRdb's table has in-frame clones only and misses some. The table shows over 150,000 clones, with approximately 94% occurring only once. This clonotype was obtained from a man aged 40-49 years in good health. J is TRBJ2-7 and V is TRBV6-6, with 8 bases aligning to TRBD1. The sequenced sample was blood. CDR3 nucleotide sequence: TGTGCCAGCAGTCCCCGGGACAGGAGCTCCTACGAGCAGTACTTC. Its translation: CASSPRDRSSYEQYF.